These T cell receptor beta chains were read from a single sample in a study of cytomegalovirus exposure and HLA in healthy donors. Clones were sequenced by immunoSEQ multiplex PCR, and TCRdb holds only the in-frame ones, with some missing. Of just over 150,000 clones in the sample, approximately 86% were seen once. The sample was PBMCs. Receptors originate from a woman between 18 and 30 years old in good health and CMV-seronegative. Each CDR3 is given with its conserved first and last residue. A clone size is listed for some rows: how often the clone was seen (once, few, many), or a class if it is expanded.

>-|TRBJ2-2|14|TRBV28
CASGLGQGDGELFF
>-|TRBJ2-2|14|TRBV11-3
CASSLGVTTGELFF
>-|TRBJ2-2|15|TRBV28
CASSFAGTNTGELFF
>-|TRBJ2-7|15|TRBV5-6
CASSFPWAGGDEQYF
>once|TRBJ2-7|13|TRBV30
CAWMRTGVYEQYF
>-|TRBJ1-2|12|TRBV28
CASSPSNYGYTF
>-|TRBJ2-1|14|TRBV9
CASSVAAGGPEQFF
>-|TRBJ1-1|15|TRBV5-4
CASSLIGRGNTEAFF
>-|TRBJ2-7|15|TRBV19
CASSIGQGTSYEQYF
>few|TRBJ1-5|18|TRBV28
CASSLRQLIRGSNQPQHF
>-|TRBJ2-2|14|TRBV11-2
CASSAQGGTGELFF
>-|TRBJ1-1|15|TRBV5-1
CASSRELTGNTEAFF
>-|TRBJ2-1|17|TRBV7-2
CASSSSSTSGAYNEQFF
>few|TRBJ1-4|14|TRBV5-6
CASISRGGDEKLFF